This T cell receptor (beta chain) was sequenced during a study of T cell repertoires in cytomegalovirus infection. To note about this clonotype: Its target is not known.

Using its own MiXCR run on the reads, TCRdb lists one record per CDR3 protein. Of about 51,000 distinct CDR3 sequences in the sample, roughly 20% were seen once. The CDR3 is made up of 15 amino acids. CDR1 is LNHDA, CDR2 SQIVND, per germline (reference sequence). The ends were cut back, 3 bases at V and 2 bases at J, with 13 bases in the middle. Sequenced material: CD8+ T cells from cultured PBMCs, taken from culture after CMV antigen stimulation. The source is a human donor in good health (CMV status not recorded). Some clones in this sample may be carry-over from other donors' samples. The V and J genes are TRBV19 and TRBJ1-1; D unclear. CDR3 sequence (DNA): TGTGCCAGTAGTATTCTTCCGGGCTCTAACACTGAAGCTTTCTTT. Translated: CASSILPGSNTEAFF.